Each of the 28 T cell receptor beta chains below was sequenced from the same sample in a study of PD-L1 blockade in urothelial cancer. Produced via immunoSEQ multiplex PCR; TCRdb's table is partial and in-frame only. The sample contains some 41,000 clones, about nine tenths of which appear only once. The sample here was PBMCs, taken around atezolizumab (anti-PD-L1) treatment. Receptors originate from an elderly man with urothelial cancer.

CDR3 region: CASSFPPSGRFMGTQYF. As DNA, the CDR3 is TGTGCCAGCAGCTTTCCCCCTAGCGGGAGGTTCATGGGTACGCAGTATTTT. V gene TRBV7-2 combines with J gene TRBJ2-3; 11 nucleotides agree with TRBD2. Per germline, CDR1 SGHTA and CDR2 FQGNSA. The CDR3 is 17 amino acids. V shed 3 bases and J 8 bases; nucleotides not matched to a gene: 13.

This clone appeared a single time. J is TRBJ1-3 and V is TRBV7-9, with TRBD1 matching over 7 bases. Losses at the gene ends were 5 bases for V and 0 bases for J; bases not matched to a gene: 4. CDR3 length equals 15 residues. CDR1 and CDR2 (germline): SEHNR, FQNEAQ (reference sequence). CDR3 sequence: CASSPDRVSGNTIYF. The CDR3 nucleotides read TGTGCCAGCAGCCCTGACAGGGTCTCTGGAAACACCATATATTTT.

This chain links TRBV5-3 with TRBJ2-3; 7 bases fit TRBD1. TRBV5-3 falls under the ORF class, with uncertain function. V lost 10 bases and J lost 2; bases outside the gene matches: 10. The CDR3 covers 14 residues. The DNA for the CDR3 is TGTGCCTTCGAGGGGGCGGGCCTCACAGATACGCAGTATTTT. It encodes CAFEGAGLTDTQYF.

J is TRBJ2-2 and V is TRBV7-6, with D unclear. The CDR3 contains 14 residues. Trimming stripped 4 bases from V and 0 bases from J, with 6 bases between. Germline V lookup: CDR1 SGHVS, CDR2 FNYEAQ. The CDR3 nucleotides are TGTGCCAGCAGCTACTCTCCGAACACCGGGGAGCTGTTTTTT. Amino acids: CASSYSPNTGELFF.

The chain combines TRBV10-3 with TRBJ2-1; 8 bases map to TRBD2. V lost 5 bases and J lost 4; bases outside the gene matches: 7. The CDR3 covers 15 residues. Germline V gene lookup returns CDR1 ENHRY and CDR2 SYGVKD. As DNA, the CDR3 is TGTGCCATCAGTCGACTAGCGAACGAATACAATGAGCAGTTCTTC. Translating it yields CAISRLANEYNEQFF.

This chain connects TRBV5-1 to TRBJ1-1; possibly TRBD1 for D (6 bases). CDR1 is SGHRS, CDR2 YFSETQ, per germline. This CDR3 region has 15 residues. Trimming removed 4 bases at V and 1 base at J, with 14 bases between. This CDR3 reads CASSGGTLRNTEAFF. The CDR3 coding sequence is TGCGCCAGCAGCGGGGGCACGTTGCGGAACACTGAAGCTTTCTTT. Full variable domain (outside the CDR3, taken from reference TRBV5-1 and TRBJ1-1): KAGVTQTPRYLIKTRGQQVTLSCSPISGHRSVSWYQQTPGQGLQFLFEYFSETQRNKGNFPGRFSGRQFSNSRSEMNVSTLELGDSALYLCASSGGTLRNTEAFFGQGTRLTVV.

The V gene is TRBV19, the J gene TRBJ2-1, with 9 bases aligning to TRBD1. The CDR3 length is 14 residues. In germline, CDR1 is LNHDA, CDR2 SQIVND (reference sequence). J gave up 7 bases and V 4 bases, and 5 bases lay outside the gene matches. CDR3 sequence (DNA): TGTGCCAGTAGTAGAGGACAGGGGAAGAATGAGCAGTTCTTC. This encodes CASSRGQGKNEQFF.

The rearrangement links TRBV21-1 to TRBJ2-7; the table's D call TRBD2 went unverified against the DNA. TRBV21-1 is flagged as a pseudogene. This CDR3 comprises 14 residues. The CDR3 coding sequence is TGTGCCAGCAGCAAAGTAAGCGGGAGGTACGAGCAGTACTTC. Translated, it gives CASSKVSGRYEQYF.

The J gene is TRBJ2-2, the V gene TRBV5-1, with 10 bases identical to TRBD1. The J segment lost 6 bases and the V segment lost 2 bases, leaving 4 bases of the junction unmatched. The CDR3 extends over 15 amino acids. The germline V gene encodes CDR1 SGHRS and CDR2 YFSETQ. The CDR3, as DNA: TGCGCCAGCAGCTTCGATGGACAGGGGGCCGGGGAGCTGTTTTTT. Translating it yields CASSFDGQGAGELFF. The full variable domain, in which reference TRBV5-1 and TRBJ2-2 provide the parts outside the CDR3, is KAGVTQTPRYLIKTRGQQVTLSCSPISGHRSVSWYQQTPGQGLQFLFEYFSETQRNKGNFPGRFSGRQFSNSRSEMNVSTLELGDSALYLCASSFDGQGAGELFFGEGSRLTVL.

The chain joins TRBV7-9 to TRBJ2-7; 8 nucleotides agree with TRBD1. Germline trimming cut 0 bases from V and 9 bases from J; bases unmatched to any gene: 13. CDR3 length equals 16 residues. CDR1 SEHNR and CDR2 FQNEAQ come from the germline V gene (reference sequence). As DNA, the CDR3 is TGTGCCAGCAGCTTAGCCGGGTCGGCAGGGGGCTCAGGGCAGTACTTC. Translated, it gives CASSLAGSAGGSGQYF.

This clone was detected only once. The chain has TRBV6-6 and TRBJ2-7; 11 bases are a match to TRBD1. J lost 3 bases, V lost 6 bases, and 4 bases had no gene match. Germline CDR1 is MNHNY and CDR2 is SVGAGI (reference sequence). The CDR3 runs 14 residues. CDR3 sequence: CASSLGQGVYEQYF. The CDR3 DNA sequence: TGTGCCAGCAGCCTGGGACAGGGGGTCTACGAGCAGTACTTC.

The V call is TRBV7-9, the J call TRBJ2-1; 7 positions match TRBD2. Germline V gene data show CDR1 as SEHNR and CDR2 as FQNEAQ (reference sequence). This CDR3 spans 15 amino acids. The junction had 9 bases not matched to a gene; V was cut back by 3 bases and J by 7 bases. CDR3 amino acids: CASSLGTGTTNEQFF. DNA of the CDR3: TGTGCCAGCAGCTTGGGAACCGGGACTACTAATGAGCAGTTCTTC.

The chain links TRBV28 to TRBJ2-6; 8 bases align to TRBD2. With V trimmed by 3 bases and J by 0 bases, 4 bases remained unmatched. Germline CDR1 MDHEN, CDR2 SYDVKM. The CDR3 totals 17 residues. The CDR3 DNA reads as TGTGCCAGCAGTTTGGGTGCGGGGGGCTCTGGGGCCAACGTCCTGACTTTC. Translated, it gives CASSLGAGGSGANVLTF.

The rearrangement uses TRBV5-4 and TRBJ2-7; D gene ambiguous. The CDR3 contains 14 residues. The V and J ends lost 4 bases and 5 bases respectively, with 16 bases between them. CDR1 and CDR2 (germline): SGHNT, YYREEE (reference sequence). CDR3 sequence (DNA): TGTGCCAGCAGCCCCGGTGGTGGTCCCCACGAGCAGTACTTC. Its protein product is CASSPGGGPHEQYF.

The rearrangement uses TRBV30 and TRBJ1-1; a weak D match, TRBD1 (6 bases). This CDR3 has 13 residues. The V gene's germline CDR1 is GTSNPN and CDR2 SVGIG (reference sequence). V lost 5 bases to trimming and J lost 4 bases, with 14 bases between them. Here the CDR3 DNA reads TGTGCCTGGGGCCAGGGGATGGGCACTGAAGCTTTCTTT. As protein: CAWGQGMGTEAFF.

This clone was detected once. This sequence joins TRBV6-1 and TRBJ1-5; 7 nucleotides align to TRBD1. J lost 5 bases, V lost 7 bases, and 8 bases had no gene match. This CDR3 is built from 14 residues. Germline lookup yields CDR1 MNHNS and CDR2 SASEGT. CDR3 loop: CASNPQGVYQPQHF. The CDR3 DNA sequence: TGTGCCAGCAACCCTCAGGGGGTTTATCAGCCCCAGCATTTT.

This chain's CDR3 is CASSSGLVGYEQYF. The CDR3 nucleotides read TGCGCCAGCAGCTCGGGACTAGTTGGCTACGAGCAGTACTTC. This rearrangement joins TRBV5-1 to TRBJ2-7; 8 bases match TRBD2. The CDR3 covers 14 residues. The J segment lost 3 bases and the V segment lost 3 bases, leaving 5 bases of the junction unmatched. Germline-derived CDR1 and CDR2 are SGHRS and YFSETQ.

CDR3 sequence: CASSLRQGNYGYTF. The DNA of the CDR3 is TGTGCCAGCAGCTTGAGACAGGGGAACTATGGCTACACCTTC. This chain joins TRBV5-4 and TRBJ1-2; 8 bases map to TRBD1. CDR1 and CDR2 (germline): SGHNT, YYREEE (reference sequence). V gave up 1 base and J gave up 2 bases; unmatched junction bases: 1. The CDR3 has 14 amino acids.

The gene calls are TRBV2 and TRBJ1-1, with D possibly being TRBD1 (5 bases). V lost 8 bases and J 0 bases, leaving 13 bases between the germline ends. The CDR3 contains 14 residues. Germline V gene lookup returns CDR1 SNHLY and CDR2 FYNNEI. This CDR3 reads CASWRGGVNTEAFF. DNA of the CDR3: TGTGCCAGCTGGCGGGGGGGAGTGAACACTGAAGCTTTCTTT. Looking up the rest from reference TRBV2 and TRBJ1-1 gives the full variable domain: EPEVTQTPSHQVTQMGQEVILRCVPISNHLYFYWYRQILGQKVEFLVSFYNNEISEKSEIFDDQFSVERPDGSNFTLKIRSTKLEDSAMYFCASWRGGVNTEAFFGQGTRLTVV.

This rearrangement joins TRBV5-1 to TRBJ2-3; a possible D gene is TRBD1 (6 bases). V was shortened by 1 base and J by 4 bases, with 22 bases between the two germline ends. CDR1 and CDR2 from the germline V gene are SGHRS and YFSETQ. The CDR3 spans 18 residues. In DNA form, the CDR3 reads TGCGCCAGCAGCTTGTCGGGGTGGAGTGACAGGCCCGCAGATACGCAGTATTTT. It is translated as CASSLSGWSDRPADTQYF. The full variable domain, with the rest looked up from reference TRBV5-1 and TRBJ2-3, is KAGVTQTPRYLIKTRGQQVTLSCSPISGHRSVSWYQQTPGQGLQFLFEYFSETQRNKGNFPGRFSGRQFSNSRSEMNVSTLELGDSALYLCASSLSGWSDRPADTQYFGPGTRLTVL.

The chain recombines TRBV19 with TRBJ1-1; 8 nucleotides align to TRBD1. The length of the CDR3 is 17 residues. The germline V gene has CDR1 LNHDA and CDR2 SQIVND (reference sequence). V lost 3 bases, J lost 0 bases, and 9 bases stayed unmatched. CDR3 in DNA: TGTGCCAGTAGTATTGGACAGGGCCAATCGATGAACACTGAAGCTTTCTTT. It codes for CASSIGQGQSMNTEAFF.

CDR3 protein: CASSIGLAGVNEQYF. CDR3 nucleotide sequence: TGTGCCAGTAGTATAGGACTAGCGGGAGTAAACGAGCAGTACTTC. The genes are TRBV19 and TRBJ2-7; 12 positions match TRBD2. Trimming removed 1 base from V and 5 bases from J; junction bases left unmatched: 3. The germline gives CDR1 LNHDA, CDR2 SQIVND (reference sequence). The CDR3 loop spans 15 amino acids.

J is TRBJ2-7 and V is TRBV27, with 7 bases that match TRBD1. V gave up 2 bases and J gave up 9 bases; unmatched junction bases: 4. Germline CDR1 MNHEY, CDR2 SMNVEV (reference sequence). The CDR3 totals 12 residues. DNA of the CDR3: TGTGCCAGCAGTTTAAGACAGGGACGGCAGTACTTC. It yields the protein CASSLRQGRQYF.

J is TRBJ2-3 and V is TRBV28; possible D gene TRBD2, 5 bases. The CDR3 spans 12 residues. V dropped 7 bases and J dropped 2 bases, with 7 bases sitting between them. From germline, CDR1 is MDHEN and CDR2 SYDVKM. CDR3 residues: CASKDSTDTQYF. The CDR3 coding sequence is TGTGCCAGCAAGGACTCCACAGATACGCAGTATTTT. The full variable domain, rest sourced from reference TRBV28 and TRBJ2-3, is DVKVTQSSRYLVKRTGEKVFLECVQDMDHENMFWYRQDPGLGLRLIYFSYDVKMKEKGDIPEGYSVSREKKERFSLILESASTNQTSMYLCASKDSTDTQYFGPGTRLTVL.

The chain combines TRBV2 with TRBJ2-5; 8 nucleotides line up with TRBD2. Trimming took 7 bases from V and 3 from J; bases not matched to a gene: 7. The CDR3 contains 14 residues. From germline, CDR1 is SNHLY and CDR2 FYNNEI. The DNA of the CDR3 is TGTGCCAGCACCGCACTAGCGGCCAAAGAGACCCAGTACTTC. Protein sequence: CASTALAAKETQYF.

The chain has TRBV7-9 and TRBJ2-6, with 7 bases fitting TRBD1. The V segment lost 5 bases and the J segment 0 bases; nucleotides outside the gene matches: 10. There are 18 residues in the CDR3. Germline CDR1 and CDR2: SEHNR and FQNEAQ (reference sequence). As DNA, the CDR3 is TGTGCCAGCAGCACCGAGACAGGGATCGTCTCTGGGGCCAACGTCCTGACTTTC. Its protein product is CASSTETGIVSGANVLTF.

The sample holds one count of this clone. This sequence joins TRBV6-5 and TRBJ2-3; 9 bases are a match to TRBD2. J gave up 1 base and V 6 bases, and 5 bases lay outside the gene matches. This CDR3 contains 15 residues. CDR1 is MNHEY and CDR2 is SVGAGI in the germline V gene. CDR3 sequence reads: CASSRAGGRTDTQYF. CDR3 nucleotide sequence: TGTGCCAGCAGCAGAGCGGGGGGACGCACAGATACGCAGTATTTT.

CDR3 coding DNA: TGCGCCAGCAGCCTCACAGGGTCCTCCGGGGAGCTGTTTTTT. Its protein product is CASSLTGSSGELFF. This rearrangement joins TRBV4-1 to TRBJ2-2, with a tentative D call TRBD1 (6 bases). Germline V gene sequence: CDR1 MGHRA, CDR2 YSYEKL. The CDR3 is 14 amino acids. V shed 4 bases and J shed 6 bases, with 12 bases lying between them.